Below, 25 T cell receptor beta chains from the same sample are listed, as sequenced in a study of cytomegalovirus exposure and HLA in healthy donors. The PCR ran on 60 Vbeta and 13 Jbeta primers. TCRdb's copy holds only in-frame clones and misses some; the assay was immunoSEQ multiplex PCR. The sample shows approximately 120,000 clones, 83% of them seen only once. Material for sequencing was PBMCs. These receptors were taken from a woman aged 40 to 50 in good health and CMV-seropositive.

CDR3 in amino acids: CASSQGYNYEQYF. CDR3 nucleotide sequence: TGTGCCAGCAGCCAGGGGTATAACTACGAGCAGTACTTC. The rearrangement links TRBV11-2 to TRBJ2-5; tentative D call: TRBD1 (6 bases). The closer fit of TRBJ2-7 to the DNA end suggests the J call may be wrong. The CDR3 consists of 13 residues. Germline V gene lookup returns CDR1 SGHAT and CDR2 FQNNGV.

The chain has TRBV2 and TRBJ2-1; 7 bases align to TRBD2. The CDR3 loop spans 13 amino acids. V was clipped by 7 bases and J by 7 bases; unmatched bases: 7. CDR1 SNHLY and CDR2 FYNNEI come from the germline V gene. CDR3 in amino acids: CASTGLEGNEQFF. CDR3 bases: TGTGCCAGCACCGGACTAGAGGGGAATGAGCAGTTCTTC. The full variable domain, its missing parts supplied by reference TRBV2 and TRBJ2-1, is EPEVTQTPSHQVTQMGQEVILRCVPISNHLYFYWYRQILGQKVEFLVSFYNNEISEKSEIFDDQFSVERPDGSNFTLKIRSTKLEDSAMYFCASTGLEGNEQFFGPGTRLTVL.

This chain uses TRBV6-5 with TRBJ2-1, with 8 bases aligning to TRBD2. The germline CDR1 and CDR2 sequences are MNHEY and SVGAGI. V trimming: 5 bases; J trimming: 1 base; junction bases outside the gene matches: 4. The CDR3 contains 15 residues. DNA for the CDR3: TGTGCCAGCAGTCCACAGCGGGGGTCCTACAATGAGCAGTTCTTC. Translating it yields CASSPQRGSYNEQFF.

The V gene is TRBV2, the J gene TRBJ2-7; the D gene is possibly TRBD1 (6 bases). V was pared by 7 bases and J by 9 bases, with 19 bases between. This CDR3 region has 13 residues. Looked up from germline, CDR1 is SNHLY and CDR2 is FYNNEI. CDR3 nucleotides: TGTGCCAGCAACCCGGTACAGGGTATGTCGCAGTACTTC. It yields the protein CASNPVQGMSQYF.

The chain has TRBV5-6 and TRBJ2-5, with 9 bases fitting TRBD2. Germline CDR1 SGHDT, CDR2 YYEEEE. This CDR3 contains 18 residues. The V and J ends lost 1 base and 3 bases, in that order; junction bases with no gene match: 13. The CDR3 loop reads CASSLRLDWAGGEETQYF. In DNA, the CDR3 is TGTGCCAGCAGCTTGCGTCTGGATTGGGCGGGAGGGGAAGAGACCCAGTACTTC.

As regards this clone: The junction differs from germline at one of its ends, possibly a read error. The V and J genes are TRBV5-6 and TRBJ2-1; 11 nucleotides match TRBD2. CDR3 length equals 17 residues. CDR1 and CDR2 from the germline V gene are SGHDT and YYEEEE. CDR3 DNA sequence: TGTGCCAGCAGCTTACAAGGACTAGCGGGCACCTACAATGAGCAGCTCTTC. Protein product: CASSLQGLAGTYNEQLF.

The rearrangement uses TRBV10-2 and TRBJ1-5, with TRBD1 identical over 10 bases. J was trimmed by 11 bases and V by 3 bases; bases with no gene match: 13. The CDR3 spans 16 residues. Germline CDR1 is WSHSY and CDR2 is SAAADI. As DNA, the CDR3 is TGCGCCAGCAGTGATCTTTTGGGACAGGGGCATTGGTCCCAGCATTTT. The encoded protein is CASSDLLGQGHWSQHF.

This chain joins TRBV28 and TRBJ2-3; TRBD2 aligns across 11 bases. This CDR3 spans 12 amino acids. The germline CDR1 and CDR2 sequences are MDHEN and SYDVKM. The CDR3 DNA reads TGTGCTAGCGGGAGGGCATCAGATACGCAGTATTTT. Translation: CASGRASDTQYF.

CDR3 sequence: CASGREGTDTQYF. The CDR3 DNA follows: TGTGCCAGCGGGCGGGAGGGCACAGATACGCAGTATTTT. The V gene is TRBV2, the J gene TRBJ2-3; TRBD2 matches 8 bases. This CDR3 has 13 amino acids. J lost 1 base, V lost 8 bases, and 2 bases had no gene match. Germline V gives CDR1 SNHLY, CDR2 FYNNEI.

This chain uses TRBV4-3 with TRBJ2-7, with TRBD1 matching 7 bases. The CDR3 has 11 amino acids. The V gene end was trimmed by 8 bases and the J gene end by 6 bases; junction bases not matched to a gene: 4. The germline V gene has CDR1 LGHNA and CDR2 YSLEER. DNA of the CDR3: TGCGCCAGCGGACAGGTGGCCGAGCAGTACTTC. The encoded protein is CASGQVAEQYF.

The V gene is TRBV2, the J gene TRBJ2-2; 9 bases agree with TRBD1. Trimming at V came to 6 bases and at J to 1 base, leaving 3 bases not matched to a gene. Germline V gives CDR1 SNHLY, CDR2 FYNNEI. CDR3 length: 15 residues. The CDR3 here is CASRRDRVNTGELFF. The CDR3 DNA reads as TGTGCCAGCAGGAGGGACAGGGTGAACACCGGGGAGCTGTTTTTT. Filled out from reference TRBV2 and TRBJ2-2, the complete variable domain reads EPEVTQTPSHQVTQMGQEVILRCVPISNHLYFYWYRQILGQKVEFLVSFYNNEISEKSEIFDDQFSVERPDGSNFTLKIRSTKLEDSAMYFCASRRDRVNTGELFFGEGSRLTVL.

V and J are TRBV28 and TRBJ2-7, with 12 bases lining up with TRBD2. The ends lost 5 bases at V and 5 bases at J; junction bases unmatched: 7. This CDR3 region has 15 residues. The germline CDR1 and CDR2 sequences are MDHEN and SYDVKM. The CDR3 region is CASSTLAGGPDEQYF. For the CDR3, the DNA is TGTGCCAGCAGTACCCTAGCGGGAGGGCCGGACGAGCAGTACTTC.

V and J are TRBV5-1 and TRBJ2-5; 9 bases align to TRBD2. J lost 5 bases, V lost 4 bases, and 9 bases had no gene match. CDR3 length: 15 residues. Per germline, CDR1 SGHRS and CDR2 YFSETQ. Written as DNA, the CDR3 is TGCGCCAGCAGCGGGGGTAGCGGGAGTATCGAGACCCAGTACTTC. It yields the protein CASSGGSGSIETQYF.

This chain connects TRBV29-1 to TRBJ2-7; a weak D match, TRBD1 (6 bases). The V gene's germline CDR1 is SQVTM and CDR2 ANQGSEA. This CDR3 is 13 amino acids long. The V end lost 4 bases, the J end lost 1 base, and 11 bases lay between the germline ends. The CDR3 DNA sequence: TGCAGCGTTGTTTCAGGGGATTCCTACGAGCAGTACTTC. Residues: CSVVSGDSYEQYF.

J is TRBJ1-2 and V is TRBV11-3; D perhaps matches TRBD1 (5 bases). V lost 1 base to trimming and J lost 6 bases, with 9 bases between them. This CDR3 is 13 amino acids long. The germline CDR1 and CDR2 sequences are SGHNT and YENEEA. The CDR3 region is CASSLAGNHGYTF. The CDR3 region has the DNA TGTGCCAGCAGCTTAGCAGGGAATCATGGCTACACCTTC. Full variable domain (missing parts from reference TRBV11-3 and TRBJ1-2): EAGVVQSPRYKIIEKKQPVAFWCNPISGHNTLYWYLQNLGQGPELLIRYENEEAVDDSQLPKDRFSAERLKGVDSTLKIQPAELGDSAVYLCASSLAGNHGYTFGSGTRLTVV.

DNA for the CDR3: TGTGCCTGGAGGGAAGGACAGAACACCGGGGAGCTGTTTTTT. This sequence encodes CAWREGQNTGELFF. The chain has TRBV30 and TRBJ2-2, with a tentative D call TRBD1 (5 bases). V was pared by 3 bases and J by 1 base, with 9 bases between. CDR3 size: 14 residues. Germline V CDR1 and CDR2: GTSNPN, SVGIG (reference sequence).

The chain uses TRBV7-2 and TRBJ2-3; tentatively, D is TRBD2 (5 bases). Germline V lookup: CDR1 SGHTA, CDR2 FQGNSA. This CDR3 has 15 residues. V dropped 3 bases and J dropped 2 bases, with 12 bases sitting between them. The CDR3 sequence: CASSFRESITDTQYF. The CDR3 DNA is TGTGCCAGCAGCTTTCGGGAATCGATCACAGATACGCAGTATTTT.

The chain joins TRBV6-5 to TRBJ2-7, with D perhaps matching TRBD1 (6 bases). The CDR3 is 14 residues long. V dropped 4 bases and J dropped 3 bases, with 13 bases sitting between them. Looked up from germline, CDR1 is MNHEY and CDR2 is SVGAGI. CDR3 region: CASSFSPTGYEQYF. As DNA, the CDR3 is TGTGCCAGCAGTTTCTCGCCGACAGGCTACGAGCAGTACTTC.

This chain joins TRBV19 and TRBJ2-3, with D unresolved. The CDR3 loop spans 12 amino acids. The V end was cut by 4 bases, the J end by 2 bases, with 4 bases between. Germline values: CDR1 LNHDA, CDR2 SQIVND (reference sequence). The DNA for the CDR3 is TGTGCCAGTAGTACCCTCACAGATACGCAGTATTTT. It is translated as CASSTLTDTQYF.

The sample holds a few counts of this clone. The V call is TRBV6-1, the J call TRBJ2-1; possible D gene TRBD1, 6 bases. Trimming pared 7 bases from V and 4 bases from J, leaving 11 bases between. CDR3 length equals 13 residues. Germline V gene sequence: CDR1 MNHNS, CDR2 SASEGT. This chain's CDR3 is CASTGQIYNEQFF. Here the CDR3 DNA reads TGTGCCAGCACCGGACAGATTTACAATGAGCAGTTCTTC.

V is TRBV4-2 and J is TRBJ2-7, with TRBD2 identical over 8 bases. J lost 2 bases, V lost 4 bases, and 10 bases had no gene match. The CDR3 length is 16 residues. Germline-derived CDR1 and CDR2 are LGHNA and YNFKEQ. CDR3 sequence reads: CASSLPGTSGTYEQYF. The CDR3 nucleotides are TGTGCCAGCAGCCTACCGGGAACTAGCGGTACCTACGAGCAGTACTTC.

The chain recombines TRBV5-4 with TRBJ2-1; weak D call: TRBD1 (6 bases). The CDR3 sequence is 14 residues long. Germline CDR1 is SGHNT and CDR2 is YYREEE (reference sequence). V lost 3 bases to trimming and J lost 5 bases, with 12 bases between them. The CDR3 here is CASSSTQGNNEQFF. The CDR3 DNA reads TGTGCCAGCAGCTCGACACAGGGAAACAATGAGCAGTTCTTC.

The chain is built from TRBV6-5 and TRBJ2-3; D may be TRBD2 (6 bases). The CDR3 length is 16 residues. V lost 0 bases and J 2 bases, leaving 12 bases between the germline ends. Per the germline V gene, CDR1 is MNHEY and CDR2 is SVGAGI. The CDR3 is CASSYSLGGVTDTQYF. CDR3 sequence (DNA): TGTGCCAGCAGTTACTCATTGGGCGGGGTCACAGATACGCAGTATTTT.

This clone was counted once. This chain uses TRBV5-8 with TRBJ2-1; 9 positions match TRBD2. The germline CDR1 and CDR2 sequences are SGHTS and YDEGEE. V dropped 0 bases and J dropped 4; count of bases not matched to a gene: 2. The CDR3 runs to 15 residues. The CDR3 loop is CASSLGLAAYNEQFF. The CDR3 bases are TGTGCCAGCAGCTTGGGACTAGCGGCGTACAATGAGCAGTTCTTC. The full variable domain, with the rest looked up from reference TRBV5-8 and TRBJ2-1, is EAGVTQSPTHLIKTRGQQATLRCSPISGHTSVYWYQQALGLGLQFLLWYDEGEERNRGNFPPRFSGRQFPNYSSELNVNALELEDSALYLCASSLGLAAYNEQFFGPGTRLTVL.

The chain links TRBV14 to TRBJ2-3, with 9 positions matching TRBD1. The CDR3 sequence is 14 residues long. Germline CDR1 reads SGHDN; CDR2 reads FVKESK. J gave up 4 bases and V 5 bases, and 4 bases lay outside the gene matches. The CDR3 DNA follows: TGTGCCAGCAGCACTCGACAGGGGGCAGATACGCAGTATTTT. It is translated as CASSTRQGADTQYF.